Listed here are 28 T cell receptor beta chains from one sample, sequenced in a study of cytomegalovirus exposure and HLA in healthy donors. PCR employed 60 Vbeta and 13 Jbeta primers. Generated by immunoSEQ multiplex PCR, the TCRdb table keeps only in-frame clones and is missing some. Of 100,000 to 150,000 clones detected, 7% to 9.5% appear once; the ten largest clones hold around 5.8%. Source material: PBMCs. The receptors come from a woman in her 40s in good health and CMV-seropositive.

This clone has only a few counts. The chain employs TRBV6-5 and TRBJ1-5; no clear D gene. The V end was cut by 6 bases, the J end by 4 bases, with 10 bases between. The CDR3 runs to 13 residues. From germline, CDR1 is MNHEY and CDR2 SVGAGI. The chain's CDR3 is CASRTSNNQPQHF. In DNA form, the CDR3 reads TGTGCCAGCAGAACTTCCAATAATCAGCCCCAGCATTTT.

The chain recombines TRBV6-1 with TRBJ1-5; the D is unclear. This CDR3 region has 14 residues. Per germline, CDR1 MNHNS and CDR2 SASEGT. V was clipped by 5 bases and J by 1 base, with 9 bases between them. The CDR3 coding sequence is TGTGCCAGCAGTACGCGGCAGAGCAATCAGCCCCAGCATTTT. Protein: CASSTRQSNQPQHF.

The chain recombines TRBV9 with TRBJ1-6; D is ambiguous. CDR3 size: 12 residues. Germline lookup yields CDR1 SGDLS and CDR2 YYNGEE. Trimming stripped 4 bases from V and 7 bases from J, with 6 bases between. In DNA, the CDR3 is TGTGCCAGCAGCCCCGGGAATTCACCCCTCCACTTT. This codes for CASSPGNSPLHF.

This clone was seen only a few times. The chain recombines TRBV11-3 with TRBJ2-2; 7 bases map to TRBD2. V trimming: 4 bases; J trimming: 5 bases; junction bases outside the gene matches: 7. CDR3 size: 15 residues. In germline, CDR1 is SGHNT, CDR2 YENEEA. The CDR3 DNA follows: TGTGCCAGCAGCTCCGCGGGGGTTAGGACCGGGGAGCTGTTTTTT. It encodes CASSSAGVRTGELFF. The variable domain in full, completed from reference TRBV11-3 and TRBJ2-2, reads EAGVVQSPRYKIIEKKQPVAFWCNPISGHNTLYWYLQNLGQGPELLIRYENEEAVDDSQLPKDRFSAERLKGVDSTLKIQPAELGDSAVYLCASSSAGVRTGELFFGEGSRLTVL.

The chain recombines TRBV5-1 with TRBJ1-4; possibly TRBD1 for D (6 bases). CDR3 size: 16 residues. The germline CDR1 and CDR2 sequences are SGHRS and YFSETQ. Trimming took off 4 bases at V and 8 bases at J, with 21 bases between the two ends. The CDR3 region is CASSPQGQGLREKLFF. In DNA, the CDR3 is TGCGCCAGCAGCCCCCAGGGGCAGGGGTTACGGGAAAAACTGTTTTTT.

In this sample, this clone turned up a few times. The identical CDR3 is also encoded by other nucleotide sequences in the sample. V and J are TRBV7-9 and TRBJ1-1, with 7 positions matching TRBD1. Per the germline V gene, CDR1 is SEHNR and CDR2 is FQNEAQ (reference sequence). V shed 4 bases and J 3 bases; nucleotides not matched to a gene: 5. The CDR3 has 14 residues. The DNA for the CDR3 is TGTGCCAGCAGCTCGTCAGGGGGGCACACTGAAGCTTTCTTT. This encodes CASSSSGGHTEAFF.

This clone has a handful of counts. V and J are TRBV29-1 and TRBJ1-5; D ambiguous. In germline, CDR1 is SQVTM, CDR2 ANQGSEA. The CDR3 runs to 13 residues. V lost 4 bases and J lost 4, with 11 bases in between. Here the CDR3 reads CSVAHLENQPQHF. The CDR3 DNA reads TGCAGCGTTGCGCACCTGGAGAATCAGCCCCAGCATTTT.

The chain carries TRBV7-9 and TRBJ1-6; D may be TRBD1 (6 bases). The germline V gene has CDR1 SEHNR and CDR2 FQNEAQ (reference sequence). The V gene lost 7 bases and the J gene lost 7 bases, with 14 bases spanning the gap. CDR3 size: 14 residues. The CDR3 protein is CASITDRANSPLHF. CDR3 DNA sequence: TGTGCCAGCATCACGGACAGAGCAAATTCACCCCTCCACTTT.

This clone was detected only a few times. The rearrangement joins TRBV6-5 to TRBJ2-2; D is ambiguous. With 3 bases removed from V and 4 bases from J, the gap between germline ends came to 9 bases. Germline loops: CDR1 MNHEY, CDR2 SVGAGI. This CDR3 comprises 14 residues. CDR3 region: CASSYIGLTGELFF. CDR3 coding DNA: TGTGCCAGCAGTTATATTGGCCTCACCGGGGAGCTGTTTTTT.

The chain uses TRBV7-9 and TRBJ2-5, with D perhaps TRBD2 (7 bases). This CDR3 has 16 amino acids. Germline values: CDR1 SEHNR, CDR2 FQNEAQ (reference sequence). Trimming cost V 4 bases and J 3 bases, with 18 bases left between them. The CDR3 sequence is CASSWGGSPVEETQYF. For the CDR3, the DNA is TGTGCCAGCAGCTGGGGGGGCTCCCCCGTAGAAGAGACCCAGTACTTC.

The CDR3 region is CASSSSTGELFF. The CDR3 DNA is TGTGCCAGCAGTTCCAGCACCGGGGAGCTGTTTTTT. The chain uses TRBV27 and TRBJ2-2, with D unresolved. Germline V gene data show CDR1 as MNHEY and CDR2 as SMNVEV (reference sequence). V lost 4 bases to trimming and J lost 4 bases, with 4 bases between them. The CDR3 totals 12 residues.

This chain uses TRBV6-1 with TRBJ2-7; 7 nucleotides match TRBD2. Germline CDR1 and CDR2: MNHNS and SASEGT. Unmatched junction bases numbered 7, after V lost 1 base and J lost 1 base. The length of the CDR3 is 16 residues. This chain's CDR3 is CASSEVGGGGSYEQYF. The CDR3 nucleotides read TGTGCCAGCAGTGAAGTTGGCGGGGGAGGTTCCTACGAGCAGTACTTC.

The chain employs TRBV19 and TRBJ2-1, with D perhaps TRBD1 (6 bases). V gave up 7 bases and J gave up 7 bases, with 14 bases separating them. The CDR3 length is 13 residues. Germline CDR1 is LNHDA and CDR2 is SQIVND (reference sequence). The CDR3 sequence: CASKGAGVNEQFF. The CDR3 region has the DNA TGTGCCAGTAAGGGTGCAGGGGTGAATGAGCAGTTCTTC.

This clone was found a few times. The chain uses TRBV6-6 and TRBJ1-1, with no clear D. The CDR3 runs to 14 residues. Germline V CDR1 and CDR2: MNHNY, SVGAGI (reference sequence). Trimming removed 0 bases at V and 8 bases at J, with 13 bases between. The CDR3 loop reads CASSYSLQKSEAFF. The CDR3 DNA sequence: TGTGCCAGCAGTTACTCGCTACAGAAGTCAGAAGCTTTCTTT.

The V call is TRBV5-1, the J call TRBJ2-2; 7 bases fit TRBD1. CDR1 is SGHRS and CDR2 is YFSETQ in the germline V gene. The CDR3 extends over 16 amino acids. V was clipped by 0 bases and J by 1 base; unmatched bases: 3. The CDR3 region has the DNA TGCGCCAGCAGCTTGGAGGCAGGGGGGAACACCGGGGAGCTGTTTTTT. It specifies CASSLEAGGNTGELFF.

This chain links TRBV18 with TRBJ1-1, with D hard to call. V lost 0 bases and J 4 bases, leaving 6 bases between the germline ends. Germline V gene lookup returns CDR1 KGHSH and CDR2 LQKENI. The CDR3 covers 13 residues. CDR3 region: CASSPPSGTEAFF. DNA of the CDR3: TGTGCCAGCTCACCACCATCGGGCACTGAAGCTTTCTTT.

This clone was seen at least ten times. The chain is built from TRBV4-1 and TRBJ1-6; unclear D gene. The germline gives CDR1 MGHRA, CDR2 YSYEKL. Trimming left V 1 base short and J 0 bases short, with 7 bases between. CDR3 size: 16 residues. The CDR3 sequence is CASSQVASSYNSPLHF. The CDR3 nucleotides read TGCGCCAGCAGCCAAGTTGCCAGCTCCTATAATTCACCCCTCCACTTT.

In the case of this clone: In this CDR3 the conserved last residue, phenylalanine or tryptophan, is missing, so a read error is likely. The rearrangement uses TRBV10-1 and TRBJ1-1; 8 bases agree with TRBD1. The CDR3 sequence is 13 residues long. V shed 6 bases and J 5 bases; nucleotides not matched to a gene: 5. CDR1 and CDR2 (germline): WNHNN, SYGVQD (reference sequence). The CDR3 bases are TGCGCCAGCAGCCGGACAGGGAAAACTGAAGCTTTCTTG. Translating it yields CASSRTGKTEAFL.

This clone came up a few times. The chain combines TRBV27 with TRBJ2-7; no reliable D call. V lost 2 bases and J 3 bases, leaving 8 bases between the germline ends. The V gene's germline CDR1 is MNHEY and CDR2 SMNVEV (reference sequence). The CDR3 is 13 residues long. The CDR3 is CASSLGAGYEQYF. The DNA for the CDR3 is TGTGCCAGCAGTTTAGGTGCCGGCTACGAGCAGTACTTC.

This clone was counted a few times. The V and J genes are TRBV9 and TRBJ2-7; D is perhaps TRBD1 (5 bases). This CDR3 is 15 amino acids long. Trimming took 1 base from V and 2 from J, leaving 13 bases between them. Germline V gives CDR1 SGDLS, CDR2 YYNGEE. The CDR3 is CASSVTGAATYEQYF. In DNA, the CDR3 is TGTGCCAGCAGCGTAACAGGTGCCGCTACCTACGAGCAGTACTTC.

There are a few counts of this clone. The CDR3 DNA is TGCGCCAGCAGCCAAGATCGGCAGGCCAATGAGCAGTTCTTC. Its protein product is CASSQDRQANEQFF. The gene calls are TRBV4-1 and TRBJ2-1; D remains ambiguous. The V end lost 0 bases, the J end lost 6 bases, and 9 bases lay between the germline ends. This CDR3 has 14 amino acids. The germline V gene has CDR1 MGHRA and CDR2 YSYEKL.

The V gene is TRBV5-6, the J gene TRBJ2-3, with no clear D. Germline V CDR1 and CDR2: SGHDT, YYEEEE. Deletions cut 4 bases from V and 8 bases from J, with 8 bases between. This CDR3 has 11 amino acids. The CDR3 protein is CASSSLGTQYF. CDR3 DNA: TGTGCCAGCAGCAGCCTCGGTACGCAGTATTTT.

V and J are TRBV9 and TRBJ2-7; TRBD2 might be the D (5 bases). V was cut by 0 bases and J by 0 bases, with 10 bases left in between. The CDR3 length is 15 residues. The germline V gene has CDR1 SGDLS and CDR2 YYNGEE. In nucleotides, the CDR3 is TGTGCCAGCAGCGTAGAGGGAGCGAGCTCCTACGAGCAGTACTTC. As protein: CASSVEGASSYEQYF.

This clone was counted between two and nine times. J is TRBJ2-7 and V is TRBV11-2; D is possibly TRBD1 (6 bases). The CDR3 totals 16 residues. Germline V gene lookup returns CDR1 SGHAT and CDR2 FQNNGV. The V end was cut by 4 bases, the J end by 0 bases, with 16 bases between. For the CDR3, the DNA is TGTGCCAGCAGCTCCTATAGACAGGCCAGCTCCTACGAGCAGTACTTC. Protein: CASSSYRQASSYEQYF.

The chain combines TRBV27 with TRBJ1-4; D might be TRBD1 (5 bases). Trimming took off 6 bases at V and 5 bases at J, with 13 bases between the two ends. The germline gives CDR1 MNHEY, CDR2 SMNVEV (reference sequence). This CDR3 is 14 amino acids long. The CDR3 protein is CASSPLGGNEKLFF. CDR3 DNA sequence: TGTGCCAGCAGCCCGCTGGGGGGGAATGAAAAACTGTTTTTT.

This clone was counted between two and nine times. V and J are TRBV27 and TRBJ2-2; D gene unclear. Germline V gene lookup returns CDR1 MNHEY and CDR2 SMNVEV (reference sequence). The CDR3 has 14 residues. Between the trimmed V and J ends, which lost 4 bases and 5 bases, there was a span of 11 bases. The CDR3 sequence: CASSSRPGTGELFF. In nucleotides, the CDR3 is TGTGCCAGCAGTTCCAGGCCTGGGACCGGGGAGCTGTTTTTT.

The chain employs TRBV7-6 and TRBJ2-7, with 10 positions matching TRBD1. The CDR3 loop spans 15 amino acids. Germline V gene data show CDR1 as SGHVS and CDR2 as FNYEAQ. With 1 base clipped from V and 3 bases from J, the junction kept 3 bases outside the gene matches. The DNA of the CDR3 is TGTGCCAGCAGCTTAGTCCGGGACAGGGGCTACGAGCAGTACTTC. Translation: CASSLVRDRGYEQYF.

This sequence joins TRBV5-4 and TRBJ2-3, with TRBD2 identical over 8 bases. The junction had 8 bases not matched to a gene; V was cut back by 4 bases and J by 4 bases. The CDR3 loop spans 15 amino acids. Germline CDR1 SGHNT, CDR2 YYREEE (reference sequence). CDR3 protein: CASSILRGGSDTQYF. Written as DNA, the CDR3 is TGTGCCAGCAGCATACTTCGGGGGGGATCAGATACGCAGTATTTT. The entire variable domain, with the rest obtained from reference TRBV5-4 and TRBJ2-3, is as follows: ETGVTQSPTHLIKTRGQQVTLRCSSQSGHNTVSWYQQALGQGPQFIFQYYREEENGRGNFPPRFSGLQFPNYSSELNVNALELDDSALYLCASSILRGGSDTQYFGPGTRLTVL.